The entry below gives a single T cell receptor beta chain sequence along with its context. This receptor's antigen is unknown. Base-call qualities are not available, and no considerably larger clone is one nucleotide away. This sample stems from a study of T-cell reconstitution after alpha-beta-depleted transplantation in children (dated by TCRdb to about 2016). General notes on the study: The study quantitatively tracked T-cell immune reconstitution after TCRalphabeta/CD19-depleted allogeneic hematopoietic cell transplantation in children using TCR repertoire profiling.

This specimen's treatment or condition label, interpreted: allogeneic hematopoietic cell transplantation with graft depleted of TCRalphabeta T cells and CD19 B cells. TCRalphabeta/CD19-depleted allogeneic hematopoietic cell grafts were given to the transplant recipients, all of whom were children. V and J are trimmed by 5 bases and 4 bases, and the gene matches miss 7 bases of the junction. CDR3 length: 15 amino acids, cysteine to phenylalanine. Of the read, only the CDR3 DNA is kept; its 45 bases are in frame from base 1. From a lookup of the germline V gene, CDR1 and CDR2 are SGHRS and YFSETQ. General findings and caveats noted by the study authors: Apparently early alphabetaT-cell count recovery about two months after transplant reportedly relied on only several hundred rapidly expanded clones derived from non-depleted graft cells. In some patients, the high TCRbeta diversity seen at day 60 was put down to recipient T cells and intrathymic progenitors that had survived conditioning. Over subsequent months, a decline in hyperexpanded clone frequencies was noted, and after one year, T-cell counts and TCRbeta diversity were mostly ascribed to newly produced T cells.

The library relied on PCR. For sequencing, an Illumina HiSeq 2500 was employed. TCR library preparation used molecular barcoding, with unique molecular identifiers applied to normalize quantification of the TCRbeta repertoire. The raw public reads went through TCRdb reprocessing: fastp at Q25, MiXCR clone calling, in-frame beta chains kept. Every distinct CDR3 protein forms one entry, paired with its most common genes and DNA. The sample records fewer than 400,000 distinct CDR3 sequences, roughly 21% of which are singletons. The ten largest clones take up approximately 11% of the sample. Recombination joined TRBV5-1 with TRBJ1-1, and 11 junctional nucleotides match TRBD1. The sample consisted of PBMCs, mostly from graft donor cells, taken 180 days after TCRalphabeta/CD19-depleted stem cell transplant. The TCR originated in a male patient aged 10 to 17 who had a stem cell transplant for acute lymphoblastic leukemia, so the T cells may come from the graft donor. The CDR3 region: CASSYTGTGGTEAFF. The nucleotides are TGCGCCAGCAGTTACACCGGGACAGGGGGCACTGAAGCTTTCTTT.